The 18 T cell receptor beta chains reported below all come from one sample, sequenced in a study of OX40 agonist ivuxolimab in advanced cancers. Assay: immunoSEQ multiplex PCR; the TCRdb copy retains only in-frame clones and omits some. This sample has 50,000 to 60,000 clones, with 70% to 90% found just once. The material sequenced was CD4+ or CD8+ T cells sorted from blood, taken in a trial of the OX40 agonist ivuxolimab. Source of these receptors: an adult with an advanced solid tumor such as melanoma, head and neck, liver or kidney cancer.

The table lists this clone with a count of one. The chain has TRBV11-2 and TRBJ2-5, with unresolved D. V lost 1 base and J lost 3, with 3 bases in between. CDR1 SGHAT and CDR2 FQNNGV come from the germline V gene. The CDR3 is 12 amino acids. CDR3 in DNA: TGTGCCAGCAGCTTAGGTAAAGAGACCCAGTACTTC. Encoded protein: CASSLGKETQYF. Together with reference TRBV11-2 and TRBJ2-5, the CDR3 gives the full variable domain: EAGVAQSPRYKIIEKRQSVAFWCNPISGHATLYWYQQILGQGPKLLIQFQNNGVVDDSQLPKDRFSAERLKGVDSTLKIQPAKLEDSAVYLCASSLGKETQYFGPGTRLLVL.

The rearrangement uses TRBV7-2 and TRBJ2-7; either TRBD1 or TRBD2 may supply D (5 bases each). Trimming removed 3 bases at V and 7 bases at J, with 19 bases between. Per germline, CDR1 SGHTA and CDR2 FQGNSA. This CDR3 comprises 15 residues. The CDR3 nucleotides read TGTGCCAGCAGCTTTTATCCCCCCAGGGACGGAGAGCAGTACTTC. The encoded protein is CASSFYPPRDGEQYF.

The rearrangement joins TRBV4-2 to TRBJ2-5, with 8 positions matching TRBD2. CDR3 length: 15 amino acids. Per the germline V gene, CDR1 is LGHNA and CDR2 is YNFKEQ. Losses at the gene ends were 0 bases for V and 1 base for J; bases not matched to a gene: 1. CDR3 sequence: CASSQETSGQETQYF. CDR3 nucleotide sequence: TGTGCCAGCAGCCAAGAAACTAGCGGCCAAGAGACCCAGTACTTC.

The chain joins TRBV5-4 to TRBJ2-1; 8 bases agree with TRBD1. This CDR3 contains 15 residues. Germline loops: CDR1 SGHNT, CDR2 YYREEE (reference sequence). Germline trimming cut 2 bases from V and 2 bases from J; bases unmatched to any gene: 3. CDR3 bases: TGTGCCAGCAGCTTTGCAGGGGGCACCTACAATGAGCAGTTCTTC. It yields the protein CASSFAGGTYNEQFF.

The genes are TRBV28 and TRBJ1-1; 7 bases match TRBD1. Unmatched junction bases numbered 4, after V lost 6 bases and J lost 3 bases. CDR3 size: 13 residues. CDR1 and CDR2 from the germline V gene are MDHEN and SYDVKM. The DNA for the CDR3 is TGTGCCAGCAGCAGGGACAGATACACTGAAGCTTTCTTT. It is translated as CASSRDRYTEAFF.

This sequence joins TRBV5-1 and TRBJ2-7; 13 bases match TRBD2. The CDR3 loop spans 16 amino acids. Germline lookup yields CDR1 SGHRS and CDR2 YFSETQ. J gave up 2 bases and V 4 bases, and 6 bases lay outside the gene matches. The CDR3 DNA reads as TGCGCCAGCAGCGCGCCGGGACTAGCGGGACCCTACGAGCAGTACTTC. It codes for CASSAPGLAGPYEQYF.

This clone has a handful of counts. V and J are TRBV18 and TRBJ1-1; D gene unclear. The CDR3 has 15 amino acids. In germline, CDR1 is KGHSH, CDR2 LQKENI. The germline V and J ends were trimmed by 5 bases and 4 bases, with 17 bases remaining between them. The CDR3 here is CASSLSTSPGTEAFF. CDR3 nucleotide sequence: TGTGCCAGCTCATTGAGTACAAGCCCCGGCACTGAAGCTTTCTTT.

This sequence joins TRBV11-2 and TRBJ2-3; 11 bases line up with TRBD2. The CDR3 runs 17 residues. The ends lost 7 bases at V and 0 bases at J; junction bases unmatched: 9. Looked up from germline, CDR1 is SGHAT and CDR2 is FQNNGV. The CDR3 region is CASTPGLAETSTDTQYF. The CDR3 nucleotides are TGTGCCAGCACCCCGGGACTAGCGGAGACTAGCACAGATACGCAGTATTTT. The complete variable domain, with remaining parts taken from reference TRBV11-2 and TRBJ2-3, reads EAGVAQSPRYKIIEKRQSVAFWCNPISGHATLYWYQQILGQGPKLLIQFQNNGVVDDSQLPKDRFSAERLKGVDSTLKIQPAKLEDSAVYLCASTPGLAETSTDTQYFGPGTRLTVL.

The chain couples TRBV9 to TRBJ2-1; perhaps TRBD2 as D (5 bases). Germline-derived CDR1 and CDR2 are SGDLS and YYNGEE. Trimming took off 0 bases at V and 9 bases at J, with 19 bases between the two ends. This CDR3 contains 16 residues. As DNA, the CDR3 is TGTGCCAGCAGCGTAGAGAGCGGAGCGGTCTATGGTGAGCAGTTCTTC. Translated, it gives CASSVESGAVYGEQFF.

The genes are TRBV9 and TRBJ2-7, with TRBD2 matching over 13 bases. The junction had 3 bases not matched to a gene; V was cut back by 0 bases and J by 6 bases. This CDR3 has 15 amino acids. Per the germline V gene, CDR1 is SGDLS and CDR2 is YYNGEE. The CDR3 region is CASSVVGLAGVEQYF. The CDR3 DNA reads TGTGCCAGCAGCGTAGTCGGACTAGCGGGAGTCGAGCAGTACTTC.

V gene TRBV6-1 combines with J gene TRBJ1-1; tentatively, D is TRBD1 (6 bases). Trimming pared 4 bases from V and 0 bases from J, leaving 12 bases between. The CDR3 is 15 residues long. CDR1 and CDR2 from the germline V gene are MNHNS and SASEGT. As DNA, the CDR3 is TGTGCCAGCAGTGGGCCCGGGGGCATGAACACTGAAGCTTTCTTT. Translated: CASSGPGGMNTEAFF.

This chain's CDR3 is CASSQGFQETQYF. The CDR3 region has the DNA TGTGCCAGCTCACAGGGGTTCCAAGAGACCCAGTACTTC. The chain links TRBV18 to TRBJ2-5, with D tentatively TRBD1 (5 bases). This CDR3 has 13 residues. Trimming shortened V by 4 bases and J by 1 base, and 7 bases separated the two germline ends. Per germline, CDR1 KGHSH and CDR2 LQKENI.

The CDR3 is CASRVSGRATDTQYF. The DNA of the CDR3 is TGTGCCAGCCGTGTTAGCGGGAGGGCCACAGATACGCAGTATTTT. The genes are TRBV5-4 and TRBJ2-3, with 11 bases matching TRBD2. Trimming cost V 7 bases and J 2 bases; bases outside gene matches: 6. The CDR3 is 15 residues long. Germline CDR1 and CDR2: SGHNT and YYREEE (reference sequence).

The chain links TRBV7-6 to TRBJ2-2; D possibly uses TRBD1 or TRBD2 (6 bases each). The CDR3 loop spans 17 amino acids. Germline CDR1 SGHVS, CDR2 FNYEAQ. The ends were cut back, 5 bases at V and 1 base at J, with 17 bases in the middle. CDR3 in DNA: TGTGCCAGCAGCATTAGGGCGGGACACCAGAACACCGGGGAGCTGTTTTTT. It codes for CASSIRAGHQNTGELFF.

This clone was seen a single time. Other DNA sequences within the sample encode an identical CDR3. The chain joins TRBV5-4 to TRBJ2-3; TRBD1 is a possible D gene (5 bases). Trimming stripped 2 bases from V and 0 bases from J, with 7 bases between. The germline V gene encodes CDR1 SGHNT and CDR2 YYREEE (reference sequence). The length of the CDR3 is 14 residues. In DNA form, the CDR3 reads TGTGCCAGCAGCTTAAGGGGTAGCACAGATACGCAGTATTTT. Translating it yields CASSLRGSTDTQYF.

The rearrangement joins TRBV15 to TRBJ2-6; 13 nucleotides align to TRBD2. Per the germline V gene, CDR1 is LNHNV and CDR2 is YYDKDF (reference sequence). The V and J ends lost 5 bases and 1 base, in that order; junction bases with no gene match: 8. CDR3 length: 19 residues. This CDR3 is CATSQLGTSGTSGANVLTF. In DNA form, the CDR3 reads TGTGCCACCAGCCAACTAGGGACTAGCGGGACTTCTGGGGCCAACGTCCTGACTTTC. The full variable domain, in which reference TRBV15 and TRBJ2-6 provide the parts outside the CDR3, is DAMVIQNPRYQVTQFGKPVTLSCSQTLNHNVMYWYQQKSSQAPKLLFHYYDKDFNNEADTPDNFQSRRPNTSFCFLDIRSPGLGDTAMYLCATSQLGTSGTSGANVLTFGAGSRLTVL.

CDR3 loop: CASSLRRGQGDTGELFF. The CDR3 DNA reads TGTGCCAGTAGTCTACGGCGGGGACAGGGAGACACCGGGGAGCTGTTTTTT. V is TRBV19 and J is TRBJ2-2; TRBD1 matches 9 bases. Germline values: CDR1 LNHDA, CDR2 SQIVND (reference sequence). With V trimmed by 5 bases and J by 3 bases, 10 bases remained unmatched. This CDR3 comprises 17 residues. Filled out from reference TRBV19 and TRBJ2-2, the complete variable domain reads DGGITQSPKYLFRKEGQNVTLSCEQNLNHDAMYWYRQDPGQGLRLIYYSQIVNDFQKGDIAEGYSVSREKKESFPLTVTSAQKNPTAFYLCASSLRRGQGDTGELFFGEGSRLTVL.

In this sample, this clone turned up a few times. This chain joins TRBV5-4 and TRBJ2-7, with D possibly being TRBD2 (6 bases). The V end was cut by 7 bases, the J end by 7 bases, with 21 bases between. The CDR3 is made up of 14 amino acids. CDR1 is SGHNT and CDR2 is YYREEE in the germline V gene (reference sequence). The CDR3 sequence is CASGDWTKSGEQYF. The DNA for the CDR3 is TGTGCCAGCGGAGATTGGACTAAATCGGGTGAGCAGTACTTC.